This T cell receptor beta chain came from a study of blood T cell repertoires in COVID-19 (TCRdb year 2020). About the investigation overall: Samples covering the acute and convalescent phases of COVID-19 were provided by collaborators in the United States, Italy and Spain. Nearly every sample came with metadata listing a de-identified subject ID, COVID-19 status, age in years and sex. The repertoires were made available in a free public database intended to serve as a resource for research on the immune response to SARS-CoV-2. Subjects who had been exposed to COVID-19, were actively infected with it, or had recovered from it provided the deeply sampled blood TCRbeta repertoires that made up the dataset. Where HLA class I and class II types were available, the types were taken from metadata supplied by the sample provider, not from assay-based typing. The material from the prospective study consisted of cDNA or gDNA derived from T cells, B-cell-depleted T cells, or PBMCs. The samples were drawn from two sources: the first 160 participants of the ongoing ImmuneRACE study, and 1,200 or so subjects contributed by 6 global collaborators.

TCRbeta CDR3 regions were amplified from genomic DNA by means of the immunoSEQ Assay, a bias-controlled multiplex PCR. For the original study's pipeline: The number of nucleated cells in each sample was estimated from the amplification of reference gene primers within the assay. To quantify the absolute abundance of each unique TCRbeta CDR3 rearrangement, sequence reads were collapsed and filtered. For each sample, productive Simpson clonality was calculated by taking the square root of Simpson's diversity index across productive rearrangements. TCRdb retrieved this table from immuneACCESS and kept in-frame rearrangements only. Not all clones are present; in checked studies, unresolved V genes account for under half, and no reason is known for the remainder. V and J calls and clone size are as listed in that table; D and trimming were resolved from the DNA. The sample has some 170,000 clones on record, roughly 88% of them singletons. The ten biggest clones cover roughly 7.2% of the sample.

A remark on this clone: Its antigen remains unidentified. No much larger clonotype is one base removed from it; base qualities were not supplied.

At one collaborating source in Seattle, patients were enrolled during active infection and were followed longitudinally through the course of disease. Each collaborating institution followed its own protocols to collect whole blood in K2EDTA tubes. For TCRbeta analysis, collaborators shipped samples as frozen whole blood, isolated PBMCs, or DNA extracted from either of those sample types. Overall study results and their limits: Clinical and demographic metadata were provided uncurated, with the amount varying by source and participant.

The sample consisted of peripheral blood. The clonotype comes from a woman aged 40 to 50 with COVID-19, enrolled during active disease.

The DNA sequence follows: TGCAGCGTTGAAGGTTGGACTAGCGAGTCCTACAATGAGCAGTTCTTC. It is translated as CSVEGWTSESYNEQFF. In this chain, TRBV29-1 is recombined with TRBJ2-1; 9 middle bases align to TRBD2. CDR1 is given as SQVTM and CDR2 as ANQGSEA, both from the germline V gene. Spanning cysteine to phenylalanine, the CDR3 consists of 16 amino acids. Only CDR3 DNA is held: 48 bases, read in frame from base 1. Trimming removed 1 base from V and 1 base from J; the gene matches leave 5 bases unexplained.